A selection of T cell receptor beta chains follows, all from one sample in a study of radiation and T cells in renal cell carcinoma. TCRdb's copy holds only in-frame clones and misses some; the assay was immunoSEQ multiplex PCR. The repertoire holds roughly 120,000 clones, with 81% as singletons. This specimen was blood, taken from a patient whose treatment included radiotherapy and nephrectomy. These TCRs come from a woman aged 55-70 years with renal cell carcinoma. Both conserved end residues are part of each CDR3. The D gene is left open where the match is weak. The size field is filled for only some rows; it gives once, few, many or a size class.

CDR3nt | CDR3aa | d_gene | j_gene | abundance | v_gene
TGTGCCAGCAGCGCCCCAGGGTACGAGCAGTACTTC | CASSAPGYEQYF | . | TRBJ2-7 | . | TRBV7-3
TGTGCCAGCAGTCACGGGACTAGCGGGAAGGATACGCAGTATTTT | CASSHGTSGKDTQYF | TRBD2 | TRBJ2-3 | . | TRBV6-4
TGTGCCAGCAGCGTAGAACCCTCCTCCTACAATGAGCAGTTCTTC | CASSVEPSSYNEQFF | . | TRBJ2-1 | . | TRBV9
TGTGCCAGCAGGAGACAGGGTATAGGTCAGCCCCAGCATTTT | CASRRQGIGQPQHF | TRBD1 | TRBJ1-5 | . | TRBV6-1
TGTGCCAGCAGTTTATGGGGGGCAGGGGAGCTTGGAGGAGGCTACACCTTC | CASSLWGAGELGGGYTF | . | TRBJ1-2 | . | TRBV28
TGTGCCAGCAGTCTCGGGACAGGCGGTGGGGCCCAGTACTTC | CASSLGTGGGAQYF | TRBD1 | TRBJ2-5 | . | TRBV6-1
TGTGCCAGCAGTGGCCGGGACCCCAGCTACGAGCAGTACTTC | CASSGRDPSYEQYF | . | TRBJ2-7 | once | TRBV6-5
TGTGCCAGTAGTATAGTTTTGGTGCGGCTTGAAGCTTTCTTT | CASSIVLVRLEAFF | . | TRBJ1-1 | . | TRBV19
TGTGCCAGCACCCCCCTCCATTCCACAGATACGCAGTATTTT | CASTPLHSTDTQYF | . | TRBJ2-3 | . | TRBV5-8
TGTGCCAGCAGAGGGACAGGGAGCACCGGGGAGCTGTTTTTT | CASRGTGSTGELFF | TRBD1 | TRBJ2-2 | few | TRBV9
TGTGCCAGCAGTGAAAGGAGTGAGCAGCCCCAGCATTTT | CASSERSEQPQHF | . | TRBJ1-5 | . | TRBV6-1
TGTGCCAGCAGCCCAGGACAGGGGTATCCCGAGCAGTACTTC | CASSPGQGYPEQYF | TRBD1 | TRBJ2-7 | . | TRBV7-8
TGTGCCAGTAGTCAGTATGGAGGGCCTGAGAACACTGAAGCTTTCTTT | CASSQYGGPENTEAFF | . | TRBJ1-1 | . | TRBV19
TGCGCCAGCAGCTTGCCATCATTGGGGGCTGGGGATGAGCAGTTCTTC | CASSLPSLGAGDEQFF | . | TRBJ2-1 | . | TRBV5-1
TGTGCCAGCAGTAGGAGGGGGCCTCAGCCCCAGCATTTT | CASSRRGPQPQHF | TRBD1 | TRBJ1-5 | . | TRBV28
TGTGCCATCAGTGACTCGACAGGCCGTACTAACTATGGCTACACCTTC | CAISDSTGRTNYGYTF | . | TRBJ1-2 | . | TRBV10-3
TGTGCCAGCAGCTTAGGCGGGTCCTACGAGCAGTACTTC | CASSLGGSYEQYF | . | TRBJ2-7 | . | TRBV11-2
TGTGCCAGTAGTGGACGATGGGACACTGAAGCTTTCTTT | CASSGRWDTEAFF | . | TRBJ1-1 | . | TRBV19
TGTGCCAGCAGTGATAGGACAGCGGGATGGGAGCAGTTCTTC | CASSDRTAGWEQFF | . | TRBJ2-1 | . | TRBV6-5
TGTGCCAGCAGCCAGGGATTAGCTAATGAAAAACTGTTTTTT | CASSQGLANEKLFF | . | TRBJ1-4 | . | TRBV2
TGTGCCAGCAGTTACTCGATGGGGGGCTATGGCTACACCTTC | CASSYSMGGYGYTF | . | TRBJ1-2 | . | TRBV6-6
TGTGCCAGCAGCTTAGTCCCGGCCGTAGACAATGAGCAGTTCTTC | CASSLVPAVDNEQFF | . | TRBJ2-1 | . | TRBV7-9
TGTGCCAGCAGTTACTCCGCAGGGAGTAAGGCTGAAGCTTTCTTT | CASSYSAGSKAEAFF | . | TRBJ1-1 | . | TRBV6-5
TGTGCCAGCAGCTTCCGGACAGGGTTCTACGAGCAGTACTTC | CASSFRTGFYEQYF | TRBD1 | TRBJ2-7 | . | TRBV11-2
TGTGCCAGTAGTATAGATAGGGAGGGAGGGGCTAGCGTGGATACGCAGTATTTT | CASSIDREGGASVDTQYF | TRBD2 | TRBJ2-3 | . | TRBV19
TGTGCCAGCAGCTTAGTGCCGGGAACCTGGGAGACCCAGTACTTC | CASSLVPGTWETQYF | . | TRBJ2-5 | once | TRBV11-2
TGTGCAGGGGCGGATGGCTACACCTTC | CAGADGYTF | . | TRBJ1-2 | . | TRBV6-5
TGTGCCAGCATCCTTCGGACAGACTACAATGAGCAGTTCTTC | CASILRTDYNEQFF | . | TRBJ2-1 | . | TRBV5-6